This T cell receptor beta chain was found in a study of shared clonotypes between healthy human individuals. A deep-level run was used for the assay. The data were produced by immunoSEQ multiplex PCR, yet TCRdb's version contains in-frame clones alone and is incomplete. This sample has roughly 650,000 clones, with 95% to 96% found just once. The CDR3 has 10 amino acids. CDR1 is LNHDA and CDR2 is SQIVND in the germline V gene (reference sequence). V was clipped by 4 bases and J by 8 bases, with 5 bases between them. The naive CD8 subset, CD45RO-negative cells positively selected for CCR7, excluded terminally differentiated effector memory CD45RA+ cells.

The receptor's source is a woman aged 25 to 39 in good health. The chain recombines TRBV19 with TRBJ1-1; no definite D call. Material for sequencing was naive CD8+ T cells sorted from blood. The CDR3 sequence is CASSSREAFF. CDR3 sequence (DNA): TGTGCCAGTAGTAGCAGGGAAGCTTTCTTT.